These 24 T cell receptor beta chains were sequenced from one sample in a study of response to subunit inactivated influenza vaccine. One entry per CDR3 protein results from TCRdb running MiXCR on the RT-PCR reads. The sample includes a few hundred thousand distinct CDR3 sequences, over 20% of them seen just once. Sequencing used PBMCs from blood, obtained 21 months after vaccination. These receptors originate from a man aged 45 to 75 who received an inactivated influenza vaccine.

As to this clonotype: A much larger clone differs by one base, so this may be a read error. The chain is built from TRBV20-1 and TRBJ1-1; no definite D call. This CDR3 has 16 residues. Per the germline V gene, CDR1 is DFQATT and CDR2 is SNEGSKA (reference sequence). V lost 0 bases and J lost 0, with 14 bases in between. The DNA for the CDR3 is TGCAGTGCTAGAGACCCCCCACAGCCATTGAACACTGAAGCTTTCTTT. Its protein is CSARDPPQPLNTEAFF.

The chain is built from TRBV14 and TRBJ2-6; TRBD1 might be the D (6 bases). Trimming removed 4 bases at V and 2 bases at J, with 15 bases between. Germline-derived CDR1 and CDR2 are SGHDN and FVKESK. This CDR3 is 17 amino acids long. The CDR3 is CASSPGRGKAGANVLTF. The CDR3 DNA reads TGTGCCAGCAGCCCTGGCAGGGGAAAGGCTGGGGCCAACGTCCTGACTTTC.

The rearrangement links TRBV4-1 to TRBJ1-1; D is undetermined. Deletions cut 4 bases from V and 4 bases from J, with 13 bases between. The CDR3 extends over 14 amino acids. The V gene's germline CDR1 is MGHRA and CDR2 YSYEKL. The CDR3 sequence is CASSPLRAATEAFF. DNA for the CDR3: TGCGCCAGCAGCCCACTGAGGGCGGCCACTGAAGCTTTCTTT.

This clonotype was seen at least ten times. CDR3 sequence (DNA): TGCAGTGCTAGTACTTCCGGCTACACCTTC. It translates to CSASTSGYTF. This sequence joins TRBV20-1 and TRBJ1-2; D gene uncertain. Deletions cut 3 bases from V and 8 bases from J, with 7 bases between. CDR3 length equals 10 residues. Germline CDR1 DFQATT, CDR2 SNEGSKA (reference sequence).

This clonotype was recorded a few times. The genes are TRBV5-1 and TRBJ1-1, with no clear D. There are 15 residues in the CDR3. Per germline, CDR1 SGHRS and CDR2 YFSETQ. Trimming stripped 4 bases from V and 4 bases from J, with 17 bases between. CDR3 nucleotides: TGCGCCAGCAGCCCGTCGGGTTTGGGGAGCACTGAAGCTTTCTTT. Protein product: CASSPSGLGSTEAFF.

The chain uses TRBV5-1 and TRBJ1-2; 7 nucleotides line up with TRBD1. V shed 6 bases and J 2 bases; nucleotides not matched to a gene: 7. Germline V gene lookup returns CDR1 SGHRS and CDR2 YFSETQ. The CDR3 runs 14 residues. This CDR3 reads CASTRGTGNYGYTF. The DNA for the CDR3 is TGCGCCAGCACCAGGGGGACGGGAAACTATGGCTACACCTTC.

The rearrangement joins TRBV12-3 or TRBV12-4 to TRBJ2-3; D is undetermined. With 4 bases removed from V and 0 bases from J, the gap between germline ends came to 17 bases. There are 17 residues in the CDR3. CDR3 residues: CASSYMSRHTSTDTQYF. CDR3 in DNA: TGTGCCAGCAGTTACATGTCCAGGCATACTAGCACAGATACGCAGTATTTT.

V gene TRBV20-1 combines with J gene TRBJ1-3; weak D call: TRBD1 (6 bases). Trimming removed 0 bases from V and 0 bases from J, with 12 bases in between. Germline assignment: CDR1 DFQATT and CDR2 SNEGSKA (reference sequence). This CDR3 has 16 residues. The CDR3 sequence: CSARDAEGGSGNTIYF. Written as DNA, the CDR3 is TGCAGTGCTAGAGACGCTGAGGGGGGCTCTGGAAACACCATATATTTT.

The rearrangement joins TRBV2 to TRBJ2-6; D uncertain. The CDR3 has 15 amino acids. Germline assignment: CDR1 SNHLY and CDR2 FYNNEI. Deletions cut 2 bases from V and 1 base from J, with 6 bases between. CDR3 residues: CASSELSSGANVLTF. The CDR3 DNA sequence: TGTGCCAGCAGTGAACTCAGTTCTGGGGCCAACGTCCTGACTTTC.

This rearrangement joins TRBV4-2 to TRBJ1-5; 7 bases map to TRBD1. The ends lost 2 bases at V and 3 bases at J; junction bases unmatched: 10. This CDR3 spans 17 amino acids. From germline, CDR1 is LGHNA and CDR2 YNFKEQ. The CDR3 DNA is TGTGCCAGCAGCCAAATCCTGACCGGACAGGTCAATCAGCCCCAGCATTTT. This gives the protein CASSQILTGQVNQPQHF.

This clonotype has a count of ten or more. The gene calls are TRBV7-2 and TRBJ1-1; D remains ambiguous. Trimming took off 5 bases at V and 3 bases at J, with 10 bases between the two ends. The CDR3 runs 13 residues. Germline CDR1 is SGHTA and CDR2 is FQGNSA. The CDR3 here is CASSPLVYTEAFF. In DNA form, the CDR3 reads TGTGCCAGCAGCCCTCTTGTGTACACTGAAGCTTTCTTT. Variable domain in full (rest from reference TRBV7-2 and TRBJ1-1): GAGVSQSPSNKVTEKGKDVELRCDPISGHTALYWYRQSLGQGLEFLIYFQGNSAPDKSGLPSDRFSAERTGGSVSTLTIQRTQQEDSAVYLCASSPLVYTEAFFGQGTRLTVV.

This clonotype was seen only a few times. The V and J genes are TRBV3-1 and TRBJ1-6; 11 bases fit TRBD1. Per the germline V gene, CDR1 is LGHDT and CDR2 is YNNKEL (reference sequence). Trimming at V came to 5 bases and at J to 7 bases, leaving 4 bases not matched to a gene. The CDR3 spans 15 residues. DNA of the CDR3: TGTGCCAGCAGCTTCCGGGACAGGGGGAATTCACCCCTCCACTTT. Its protein product is CASSFRDRGNSPLHF.

The chain is built from TRBV12-3 or TRBV12-4 and TRBJ1-1, with D possibly TRBD1 on 5 matching bases. V lost 3 bases, J lost 4 bases, and 18 bases lay in between. This CDR3 has 16 amino acids. As DNA, the CDR3 is TGTGCCAGCAGTTTGGGGCCGGGACCACGGGGCACTGAAGCTTTCTTT. This translates into CASSLGPGPRGTEAFF.

Concerning this clonotype itself: Compared with germline, one end of the junction differs, possibly owing to a read error. V usage is TRBV20-1 and J usage is TRBJ2-5; TRBD1 aligns across 9 bases. Germline assignment: CDR1 DFQATT and CDR2 SNEGSKA (reference sequence). The CDR3 runs 14 residues. This CDR3 is CSARQGQGQETQYF. CDR3 nucleotides: TGCAGCGCTAGGCAGGGACAGGGCCAAGAGACCCAGTACTTC.

The V call is TRBV5-5, the J call TRBJ2-3; possibly TRBD1 or TRBD2 for D (6 bases each). CDR3 length equals 15 residues. CDR1 is SGHKS, CDR2 YYEKEE, per germline (reference sequence). Between the trimmed V and J ends, which lost 2 bases and 3 bases, there was a span of 13 bases. The DNA of the CDR3 is TGTGCCAGCAGCTTTCAGCAGGGGAGGACAGATACGCAGTATTTT. Its translation: CASSFQQGRTDTQYF.

This clonotype was picked up a small number of times. The chain links TRBV5-4 to TRBJ1-4; 7 bases align to TRBD1. V was pared by 3 bases and J by 0 bases, with 5 bases of the junction left unmatched. CDR1 is SGHNT, CDR2 YYREEE, per germline (reference sequence). The CDR3 length is 16 residues. This chain's CDR3 is CASSSTGASTNEKLFF. CDR3 in DNA: TGTGCCAGCAGCTCTACAGGGGCCTCAACTAATGAAAAACTGTTTTTT.

This clonotype was counted a few times. This chain connects TRBV6-2 or TRBV6-3 to TRBJ1-5, with 10 bases matching TRBD1. V gave up 8 bases and J gave up 6 bases; unmatched junction bases: 10. The CDR3 is 15 amino acids. Germline V gene data show CDR1 as MNHEY and CDR2 as SVGEGT. CDR3 loop: CASGRDRGIGQPQHF. CDR3 DNA sequence: TGTGCCAGCGGACGGGACAGGGGAATTGGTCAGCCCCAGCATTTT.

The chain uses TRBV2 and TRBJ2-2; a possible D gene is TRBD2 (5 bases). CDR1 is SNHLY and CDR2 is FYNNEI in the germline V gene. Trimming left V 9 bases short and J 1 base short, with 21 bases between. The CDR3 consists of 17 residues. CDR3: CASLGGRLRRNTGELFF. The CDR3 DNA follows: TGTGCCAGTCTCGGTGGGAGACTCCGGCGGAACACCGGGGAGCTGTTTTTT.

This clonotype was recorded a few times. This chain links TRBV6-2 or TRBV6-3 with TRBJ2-4; maybe TRBD2 (6 bases). Trimming removed 3 bases from V and 3 bases from J, with 15 bases in between. The CDR3 is 16 residues long. Germline CDR1 and CDR2: MNHEY and SVGEGT. The CDR3 DNA reads TGTGCCAGCAGTTATTTTAGGGAGGCGGACAAAAACATTCAGTACTTC. This sequence encodes CASSYFREADKNIQYF.

The chain couples TRBV30 to TRBJ1-1; no clear D gene. The CDR3 is made up of 12 amino acids. Trimming took 2 bases from V and 10 from J, leaving 14 bases between them. Per the germline V gene, CDR1 is GTSNPN and CDR2 is SVGIG (reference sequence). CDR3 nucleotides: TGTGCCTGGAGTCTACGCATAGACCGAGCTTTCTTT. Translated, it gives CAWSLRIDRAFF. The full variable domain, its missing parts supplied by reference TRBV30 and TRBJ1-1, is SQTIHQWPATLVQPVGSPLSLECTVEGTSNPNLYWYRQAAGRGLQLLFYSVGIGQISSEVPQNLSASRPQDRQFILSSKKLLLSDSGFYLCAWSLRIDRAFFGQGTRLTVV.

The V call is TRBV4-3, the J call TRBJ2-5; 8 bases agree with TRBD1. The CDR3 contains 15 residues. Germline-derived CDR1 and CDR2 are LGHNA and YSLEER. V lost 3 bases to trimming and J lost 5 bases; unmatched junction nucleotides: 8. CDR3 DNA sequence: TGCGCCAGCAGCCAGGCGGACAGGGAGTGGGAGACCCAGTACTTC. Its protein product is CASSQADREWETQYF.

V is TRBV6-2 or TRBV6-3 and J is TRBJ2-2; D is possibly TRBD2 (5 bases). Trimming shortened V by 2 bases and J by 7 bases, and 17 bases separated the two germline ends. Germline values: CDR1 MNHEY, CDR2 SVGEGT. The CDR3 extends over 16 amino acids. CDR3 nucleotides: TGTGCCAGCAGTTACCGGACGGGGTATCGGAACGGGGAGCTGTTTTTT. It is translated as CASSYRTGYRNGELFF.

This clonotype was seen only once. A much larger clone is a single base away; this may be a read error. V usage is TRBV20-1 and J usage is TRBJ1-5; 7 bases align to TRBD1. V shed 3 bases, J shed 4 bases, and the junction held 6 bases outside the gene matches. The CDR3 is 14 residues long. Germline CDR1 DFQATT, CDR2 SNEGSKA (reference sequence). The CDR3 bases are TGCAGTGCTAGGGTACAGGGGTTTAATCAGCCCCAGCATTTT. As protein: CSARVQGFNQPQHF.

This sequence joins TRBV12-3 or TRBV12-4 and TRBJ2-1; 11 nucleotides match TRBD2. V shed 4 bases and J 0 bases; nucleotides not matched to a gene: 17. There are 21 residues in the CDR3. Here the CDR3 reads CASSSGPRTSGPRSSYNEQFF. CDR3 coding DNA: TGTGCCAGCAGTTCCGGCCCCCGGACTAGCGGGCCCCGGAGCTCCTACAATGAGCAGTTCTTC.